These T cell receptor beta chains were read from a single sample in a study of blood T cells in healthy people across ages. Each CDR3 protein is one row after TCRdb ran MiXCR on the 5' RACE reads. The sample holds hundreds of thousands of distinct CDR3 sequences, over 40% seen once. The sequencing sample was made of blood. The origin of the receptors is a man of 80 years or more in good health. The CDR3 runs from the conserved cysteine through the conserved F or W. Each record gives: CDR3 DNA, CDR3 protein, V gene, CDR3 length, D gene, J gene, clone size. The D gene is left open where the match is weak. Clone size is not always given. Where it is, it says once, few, many or a class for expanded clones.

TGTGCCAGCAGCAAGGCTTCTAGCGGCCCAGTCTACGAGCAGTACTTC,CASSKASSGPVYEQYF,TRBV5-5,16,TRBD2,TRBJ2-7,-
TGTGCCAGCAGGAGCCAGGGCCTCGGGAATTCACCCCTCCACTTT,CASRSQGLGNSPLHF,TRBV6-2/TRBV6-3,15,-,TRBJ1-6,-
TGTGCCAGCAGATTTCAGGGTAGCTCCTACGAGCAGTACTTC,CASRFQGSSYEQYF,TRBV27,14,-,TRBJ2-7,-
TGCGCCAGCAGCCAAGGGTTAGCGGGCTGGGAGCAGTACTTC,CASSQGLAGWEQYF,TRBV4-3,14,TRBD2,TRBJ2-7,-
TGCGCCAGCAGCCAAGATGGGCGTGGGGGGGTAGGGACCGGGGAGCTGTTTTTT,CASSQDGRGGVGTGELFF,TRBV4-1,18,TRBD2,TRBJ2-2,few
TGTGCCACCTCAGACCCAGCGTATGGCTACACCTTC,CATSDPAYGYTF,TRBV6-5,12,-,TRBJ1-2,-
TGCAGTGCTAGACAAGGAGGACAGGGGTTTTCAGATACGCGGTATTTT,CSARQGGQGFSDTRYF,TRBV20-1,16,TRBD1,TRBJ2-3,few
TGTGCCAGCAGCTTTGCAACGGGCTACCAAGAGACCCAGTACTTC,CASSFATGYQETQYF,TRBV7-2,15,-,TRBJ2-5,few
TGTGCCAGCAGTACTGGCGTCGGGGGGGGACAAGAGACCCAGTACTTC,CASSTGVGGGQETQYF,TRBV7-2,16,TRBD2,TRBJ2-5,few
TGCAGCGCCAGCCGGGGGGCCGGCAATCAGCCCCAGCATTTT,CSASRGAGNQPQHF,TRBV29-1,14,-,TRBJ1-5,-
TGTGCCAGCAGCCTTAAACTAGAAGGTGAGCAGTTCTTC,CASSLKLEGEQFF,TRBV7-2,13,-,TRBJ2-1,few
TGTGCCAGCAGTCGCCAGGGTCCCTACGAGCAGTACTTC,CASSRQGPYEQYF,TRBV6-2/TRBV6-3,13,-,TRBJ2-7,few
TGTGCCAGCAGCGGGCGGGCTGGAAGCAATCAGCCCCAGCATTTT,CASSGRAGSNQPQHF,TRBV7-6,15,-,TRBJ1-5,-
TGTGCCAGCAGCCAGGACAGGGATAATTCACCCCTCCACTTT,CASSQDRDNSPLHF,TRBV7-9,14,TRBD1,TRBJ1-6,few
TGTGCCAGCAGCCCCCCTAGGACAGGTCTCTCTGGGGCCAACGTCCTGACTTTC,CASSPPRTGLSGANVLTF,TRBV7-8,18,TRBD1,TRBJ2-6,many
TGTGCCAGCAGCCAAGGGCAGGCTGAGCAGTACTTC,CASSQGQAEQYF,TRBV3-1,12,-,TRBJ2-7,few
TGTGCCAGCAGTTTTTGGGGGACAGATACGCAGTATTTT,CASSFWGTDTQYF,TRBV27,13,-,TRBJ2-3,-
TGTGCCAGCAGCGTCCGTAAGGTTGACATCTATGGCTACACCTTC,CASSVRKVDIYGYTF,TRBV7-2,15,-,TRBJ1-2,-
TGTGCCAGCAGTGTAGAAGGGCAACAGCCCCAGCATTTT,CASSVEGQQPQHF,TRBV28,13,-,TRBJ1-5,medium-sized
TGTGCCAGTAGTATCTCCGGGGAGGGCCCCGGCTACACCTTC,CASSISGEGPGYTF,TRBV19,14,-,TRBJ1-2,-
TGCAGTGCTAAAAACCTTCTAGCCAAAAACATTCAGTACTTC,CSAKNLLAKNIQYF,TRBV20-1,14,-,TRBJ2-4,-
TGTGCCAGCAGTTACGCTCACGAGACCCAGTACTTC,CASSYAHETQYF,TRBV6-2/TRBV6-3,12,-,TRBJ2-5,few
TGTGCCAGCAGTCAAACCCCAGGGGAAGCTAACTATGGCTACACCTTC,CASSQTPGEANYGYTF,TRBV7-9,16,-,TRBJ1-2,-
TGCAGTGCTAGAGATCAGACAGGGGGATGGAATCAGCCCCAGCATTTT,CSARDQTGGWNQPQHF,TRBV20-1,16,TRBD1,TRBJ1-5,-
TGCGCCAGCAGCCTTAGGACAGGGGGCATCTATGGCTACACCTTC,CASSLRTGGIYGYTF,TRBV4-3,15,TRBD1,TRBJ1-2,few
TGTGCCAGCAGCGTAGAATGGCGGGAGGGGAATGAGCAGTTCTTC,CASSVEWREGNEQFF,TRBV9,15,TRBD2,TRBJ2-1,-
TGTGCCAGCAGCTTAGGGCAGGGGTACACAGATACGCAGTATTTT,CASSLGQGYTDTQYF,TRBV7-2,15,-,TRBJ2-3,-
TGTGCCAGCACCCCACGGGGGGCCCGCTCCTACGAGCAGTACTTC,CASTPRGARSYEQYF,TRBV5-6,15,-,TRBJ2-7,many
TGTGCCAGCAGTTACTCTAGAATGCGTGCAGATACGCAGTATTTT,CASSYSRMRADTQYF,TRBV6-5,15,-,TRBJ2-3,few
TGCAGTGCTAGTAAGGGGCATAACTACGAGCAGTACTTC,CSASKGHNYEQYF,TRBV20-1,13,-,TRBJ2-7,few
TGCAGTGCTAGCGGACTAGCGGGAGAAGAACCCTACAATGAGCAGTTCTTC,CSASGLAGEEPYNEQFF,TRBV20-1,17,TRBD2,TRBJ2-1,-
TGCAGTGCTAGAGAGGCTACAGGCGGTGAGCAGTTCTTC,CSAREATGGEQFF,TRBV20-1,13,-,TRBJ2-1,-
TGTGCCAGCAGACAACGCGGGGCTTGGGAGGCCCAGTACTTC,CASRQRGAWEAQYF,TRBV6-2/TRBV6-3,14,-,TRBJ2-5,once
TGCGCCAGCAGGAGGGAGAGCTCCTACGAGCAGTACTTC,CASRRESSYEQYF,TRBV5-1,13,-,TRBJ2-7,few
TGTGCCAGCAGCCACGAGGGACAGGGAAGTGGTGGCTACACCTTC,CASSHEGQGSGGYTF,TRBV3-1,15,TRBD1,TRBJ1-2,few
TGTGCCAGCAGCCTGACCAGCGGGAGGGCCTTTAGATCCTACGAGCAGTACTTC,CASSLTSGRAFRSYEQYF,TRBV28,18,TRBD2,TRBJ2-7,once
TGTGCCACCAAGCCAGGGGGAGCGGATACGCAGTATTTT,CATKPGGADTQYF,TRBV15,13,TRBD1,TRBJ2-3,many
TGCGCCAGCAGCACGACTAGCGGGGTGTTAGCGCAGTATTTT,CASSTTSGVLAQYF,TRBV5-1,14,TRBD2,TRBJ2-3,-
TGTGCCAGCAGCTTAGGCGGGGTCGGGGCCACAGATTCGCAGTATTTT,CASSLGGVGATDSQYF,TRBV7-2,16,-,TRBJ2-3,-
TGTGCCAGCAGCCTAGAGCCACGCCCATATGGCTACACCTTC,CASSLEPRPYGYTF,TRBV7-2,14,-,TRBJ1-2,-
TGTGCCAGCAGCTTACGTGTAAGAGGGGGGGCCATGGATGAGCAGTTCTTC,CASSLRVRGGAMDEQFF,TRBV11-3,17,-,TRBJ2-1,-
TGCAGTGCTAGGCTTGGGACAGGGGGCTCTGGGGCCAACGTCCTGACTTTC,CSARLGTGGSGANVLTF,TRBV20-1,17,TRBD1,TRBJ2-6,-
TGCAGTGCTAGAGTTAGCGGGAGGGAAGATACGCAGTATTTT,CSARVSGREDTQYF,TRBV20-1,14,TRBD2,TRBJ2-3,-
TGTGCCAGCAGCGTTGGCGGGAGAGACCAAGAGACCCAGTACTTC,CASSVGGRDQETQYF,TRBV7-3,15,TRBD2,TRBJ2-5,many
TGCAGTGCTAGACCAACAGGGACAGCTAACTATGGCTACACCTTC,CSARPTGTANYGYTF,TRBV20-1,15,TRBD1,TRBJ1-2,once
TGTGCCAGCAGCGTATCCCCGGGTGGGCTTCGGACAGATACGCAGTATTTT,CASSVSPGGLRTDTQYF,TRBV9,17,-,TRBJ2-3,once
TGTGCCATCAGTTACGGGAACTACGAGCAGTACTTC,CAISYGNYEQYF,TRBV6-2/TRBV6-3,12,-,TRBJ2-7,-
TGCAGTGCTGGGGGACAGGGGTCGTTCGAGCAGTACTTC,CSAGGQGSFEQYF,TRBV20-1,13,TRBD1,TRBJ2-7,few
TGTGCCAGTAGCCAACGGACTAGTAGCACAGATACGCAGTATTTT,CASSQRTSSTDTQYF,TRBV7-8,15,TRBD2,TRBJ2-3,few
TGTGCCAGCAGCTTGGGACAGTTCACAGATACGCAGTATTTT,CASSLGQFTDTQYF,TRBV7-2,14,TRBD1,TRBJ2-3,-
TGCAGTGCTAGTGGGGGCTCGGATGAGCAGTTCTTC,CSASGGSDEQFF,TRBV20-1,12,-,TRBJ2-1,few
TGTGCCAGCAGCCGTGAAGAAGGCGAAGCTTTCTTT,CASSREEGEAFF,TRBV7-6,12,-,TRBJ1-1,once
TGTGCCAGCAGCTTAGCGCGTCTAGCGGGGGCACGGGATACGCAGTATTTT,CASSLARLAGARDTQYF,TRBV7-2,17,TRBD2,TRBJ2-3,few
TGCAGCGTTGGGATCAGGACGGATGGTTACACCTTC,CSVGIRTDGYTF,TRBV29-1,12,-,TRBJ1-2,-
TGCAGCCTGGACTACTGCCTGAAGCACGAGCAGTACTTC,CSLDYCLKHEQYF,TRBV29-1,13,-,TRBJ2-7,many
TGTGCCAGCAGGGGACAGCACGCAACTAATGAAAAACTGTTTTTT,CASRGQHATNEKLFF,TRBV5-5,15,TRBD1,TRBJ1-4,-
TGCAGTGCCTCCTTTCGGACAGGATCCGAGCAGTACTTC,CSASFRTGSEQYF,TRBV20-1,13,TRBD1,TRBJ2-7,few
TGCGCCAGCAGCGTCCGACCCGGCCCAGATACGCAGTATTTT,CASSVRPGPDTQYF,TRBV5-1,14,-,TRBJ2-3,-
TGTGCCAGCAGTTTGGACAGCACCCAAGAGACCCAGTACTTC,CASSLDSTQETQYF,TRBV6-6,14,-,TRBJ2-5,few
TGCAGTGCTAGTGGGGACATATTTTACGAGCAGTACTTC,CSASGDIFYEQYF,TRBV20-1,13,-,TRBJ2-7,-